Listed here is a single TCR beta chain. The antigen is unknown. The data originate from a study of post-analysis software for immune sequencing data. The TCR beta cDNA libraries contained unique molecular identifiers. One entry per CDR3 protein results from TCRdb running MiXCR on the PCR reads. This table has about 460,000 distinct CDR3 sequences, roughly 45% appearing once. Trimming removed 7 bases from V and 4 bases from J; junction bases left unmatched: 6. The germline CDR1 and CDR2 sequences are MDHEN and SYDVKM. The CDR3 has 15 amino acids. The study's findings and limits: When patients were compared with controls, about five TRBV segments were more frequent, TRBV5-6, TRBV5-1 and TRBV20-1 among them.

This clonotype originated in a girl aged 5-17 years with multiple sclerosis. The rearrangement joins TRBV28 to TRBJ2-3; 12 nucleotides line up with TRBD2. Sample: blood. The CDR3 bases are TGTGCCAGCACCCGACTAGCGGGAGTTCCAGATACGCAGTATTTT. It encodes CASTRLAGVPDTQYF.